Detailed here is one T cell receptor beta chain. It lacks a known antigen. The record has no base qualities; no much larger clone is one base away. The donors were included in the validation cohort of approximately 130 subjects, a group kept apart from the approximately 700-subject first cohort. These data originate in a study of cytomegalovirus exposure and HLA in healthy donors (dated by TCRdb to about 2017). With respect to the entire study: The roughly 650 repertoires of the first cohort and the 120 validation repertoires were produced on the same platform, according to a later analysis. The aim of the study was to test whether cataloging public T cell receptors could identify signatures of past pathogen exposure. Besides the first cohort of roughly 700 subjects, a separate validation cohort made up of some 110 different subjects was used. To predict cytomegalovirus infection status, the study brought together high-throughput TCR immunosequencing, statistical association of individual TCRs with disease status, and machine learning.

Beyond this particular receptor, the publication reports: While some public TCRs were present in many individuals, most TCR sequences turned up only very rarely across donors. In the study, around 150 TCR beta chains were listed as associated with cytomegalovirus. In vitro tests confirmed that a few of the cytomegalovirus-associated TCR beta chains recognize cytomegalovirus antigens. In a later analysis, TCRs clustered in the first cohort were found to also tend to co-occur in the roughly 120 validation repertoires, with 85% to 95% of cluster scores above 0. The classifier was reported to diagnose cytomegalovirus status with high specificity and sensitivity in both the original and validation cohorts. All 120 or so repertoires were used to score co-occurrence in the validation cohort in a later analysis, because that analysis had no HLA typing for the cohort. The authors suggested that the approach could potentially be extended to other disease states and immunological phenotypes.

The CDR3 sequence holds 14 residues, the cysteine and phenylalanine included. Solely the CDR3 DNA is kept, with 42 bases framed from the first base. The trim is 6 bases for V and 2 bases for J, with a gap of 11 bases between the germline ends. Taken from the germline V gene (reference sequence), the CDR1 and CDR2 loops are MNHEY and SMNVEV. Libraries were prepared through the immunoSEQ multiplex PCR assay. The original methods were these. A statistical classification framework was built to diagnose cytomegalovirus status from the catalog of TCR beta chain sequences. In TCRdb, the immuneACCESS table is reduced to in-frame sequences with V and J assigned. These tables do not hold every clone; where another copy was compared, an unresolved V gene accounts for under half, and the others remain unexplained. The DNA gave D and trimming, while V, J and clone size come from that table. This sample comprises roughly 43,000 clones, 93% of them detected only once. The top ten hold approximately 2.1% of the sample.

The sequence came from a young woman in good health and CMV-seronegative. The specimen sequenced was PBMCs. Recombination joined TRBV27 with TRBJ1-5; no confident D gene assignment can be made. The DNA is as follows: TGTGCCAGCAGCCGGACGGGAGGCAATCAGCCCCAGCATTTT. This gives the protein CASSRTGGNQPQHF.